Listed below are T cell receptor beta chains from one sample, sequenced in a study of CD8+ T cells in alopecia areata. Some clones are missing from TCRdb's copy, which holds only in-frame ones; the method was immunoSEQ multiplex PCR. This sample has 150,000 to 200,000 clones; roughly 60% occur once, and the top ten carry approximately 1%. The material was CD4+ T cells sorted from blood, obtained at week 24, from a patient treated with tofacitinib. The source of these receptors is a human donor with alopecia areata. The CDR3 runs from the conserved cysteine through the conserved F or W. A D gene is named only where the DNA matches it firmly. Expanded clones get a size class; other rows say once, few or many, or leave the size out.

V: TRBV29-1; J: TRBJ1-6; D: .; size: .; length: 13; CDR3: CSVGSDYNSPLHF; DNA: TGCAGCGTTGGGTCGGATTATAATTCACCCCTCCACTTT
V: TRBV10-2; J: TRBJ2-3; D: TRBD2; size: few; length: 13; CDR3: CASRAGGSDTQYF; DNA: TGCGCCAGCAGAGCGGGGGGGTCAGATACGCAGTATTTT
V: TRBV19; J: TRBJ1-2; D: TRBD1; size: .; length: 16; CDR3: CASNLRAGGANYGYTF; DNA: TGTGCCAGTAACTTGCGTGCAGGGGGCGCTAACTATGGCTACACCTTC
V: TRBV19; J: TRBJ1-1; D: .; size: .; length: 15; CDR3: CASRKREGTNTEAFF; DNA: TGTGCCAGTAGGAAAAGGGAAGGGACGAACACTGAAGCTTTCTTT
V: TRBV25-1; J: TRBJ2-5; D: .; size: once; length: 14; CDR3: CASSVPGLPETQYF; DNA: TGTGCCAGCAGTGTCCCGGGACTTCCAGAGACCCAGTACTTC
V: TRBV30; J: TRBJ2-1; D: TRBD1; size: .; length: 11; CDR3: CAWSRGTVKFF; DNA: TGTGCCTGGAGCAGGGGGACAGTAAAGTTCTTC
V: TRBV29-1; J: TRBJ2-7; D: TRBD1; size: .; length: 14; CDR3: CSVLKGQGSYEQYF; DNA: TGCAGCGTATTGAAGGGACAGGGCTCCTACGAGCAGTACTTC
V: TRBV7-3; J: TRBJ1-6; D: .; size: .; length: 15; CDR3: CASSLTGGTNSPLHF; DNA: TGTGCCAGCAGCTTAACCGGAGGTACTAATTCACCCCTCCACTTT
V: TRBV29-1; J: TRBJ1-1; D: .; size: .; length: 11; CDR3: CSVDENTEAFF; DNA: TGCAGCGTTGACGAGAACACTGAAGCTTTCTTT
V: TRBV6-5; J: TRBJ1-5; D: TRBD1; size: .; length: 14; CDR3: CASRKGQIHQPQHF; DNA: TGTGCCAGCAGGAAGGGACAGATTCATCAGCCCCAGCATTTT
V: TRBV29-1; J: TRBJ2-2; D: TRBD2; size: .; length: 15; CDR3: CSVATSGPNTGELFF; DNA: TGCAGCGTTGCCACTAGCGGGCCCAACACCGGGGAGCTGTTTTTT
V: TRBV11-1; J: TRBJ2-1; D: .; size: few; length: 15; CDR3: CASSLVGGSYNEQFF; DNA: TGTGCCAGCAGCTTAGTAGGTGGTTCCTACAATGAGCAGTTCTTC
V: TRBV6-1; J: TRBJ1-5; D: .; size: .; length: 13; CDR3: CASNRDSNQPQHF; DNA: TGTGCCAGCAACCGGGACAGCAATCAGCCCCAGCATTTT
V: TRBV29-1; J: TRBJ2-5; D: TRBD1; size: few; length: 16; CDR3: CSVEEGGRGQQETQYF; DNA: TGCAGCGTTGAAGAAGGCGGCAGGGGGCAACAAGAGACCCAGTACTTC
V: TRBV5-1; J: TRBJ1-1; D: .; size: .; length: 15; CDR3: CASSSNPGPNTEAFF; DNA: TGCGCCAGCAGCTCCAACCCGGGACCGAACACTGAAGCTTTCTTT
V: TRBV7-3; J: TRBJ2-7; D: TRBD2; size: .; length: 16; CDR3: CASSFPGLAGAYEQYF; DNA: TGTGCCAGCAGCTTCCCTGGACTAGCGGGGGCCTACGAGCAGTACTTC
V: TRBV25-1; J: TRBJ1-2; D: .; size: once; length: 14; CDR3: CASSDFRGSYGYTF; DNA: TGTGCCAGCAGTGATTTTAGGGGGAGCTATGGCTACACCTTC